The subject of this entry is one T cell receptor (beta chain). Its target is unknown. The source of the sample is a study of T cell responses to AZD1222 COVID-19 vaccine. Study results and caveats: Regions 160-218 and 743-854 held dominance among vaccine-associated CD4 TCRs, which spanned spike. Reportedly, nearly half of unique spike TCRs recognized epitopes outside B.1.351/B.1.1.7 mutations. The number of AZD1222 recipients seropositive at baseline was only five or six.

The data were produced by immunoSEQ multiplex PCR, yet TCRdb's version contains in-frame clones alone and is incomplete. The sample consists of approximately 110,000 clones, less than 90% of them appearing once. This receptor was identified in an adult in good health. The sequencing used peripheral blood, collected on day 0 of AZD1222 vaccination.

The CDR3 DNA reads as TGCAGCGCAGGATGGGGCTACACCTTC. Translated: CSAGWGYTF. The rearrangement links TRBV29-1 to TRBJ1-2; D is unresolved. The CDR3 length is 9 residues. Germline CDR1 and CDR2: SQVTM and ANQGSEA. V was pared by 7 bases and J by 8 bases, with 8 bases between.